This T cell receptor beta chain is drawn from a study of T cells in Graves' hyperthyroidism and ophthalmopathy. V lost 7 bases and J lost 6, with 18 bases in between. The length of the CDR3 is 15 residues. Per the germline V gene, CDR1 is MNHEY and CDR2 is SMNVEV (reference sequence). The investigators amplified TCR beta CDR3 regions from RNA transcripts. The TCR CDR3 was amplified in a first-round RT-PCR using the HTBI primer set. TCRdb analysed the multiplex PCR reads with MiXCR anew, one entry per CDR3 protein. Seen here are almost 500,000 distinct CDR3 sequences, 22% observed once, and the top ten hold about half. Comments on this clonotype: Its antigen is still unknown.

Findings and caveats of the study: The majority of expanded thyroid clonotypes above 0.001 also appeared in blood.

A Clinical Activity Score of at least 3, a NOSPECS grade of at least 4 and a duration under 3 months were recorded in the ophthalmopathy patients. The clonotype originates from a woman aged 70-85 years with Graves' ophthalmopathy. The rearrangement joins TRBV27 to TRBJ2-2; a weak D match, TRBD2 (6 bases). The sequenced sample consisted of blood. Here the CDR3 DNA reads TGTGCCAGCACCCCGGGACTTGGGGGAGCCGGGGAGCTGTTTTTT. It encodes CASTPGLGGAGELFF.